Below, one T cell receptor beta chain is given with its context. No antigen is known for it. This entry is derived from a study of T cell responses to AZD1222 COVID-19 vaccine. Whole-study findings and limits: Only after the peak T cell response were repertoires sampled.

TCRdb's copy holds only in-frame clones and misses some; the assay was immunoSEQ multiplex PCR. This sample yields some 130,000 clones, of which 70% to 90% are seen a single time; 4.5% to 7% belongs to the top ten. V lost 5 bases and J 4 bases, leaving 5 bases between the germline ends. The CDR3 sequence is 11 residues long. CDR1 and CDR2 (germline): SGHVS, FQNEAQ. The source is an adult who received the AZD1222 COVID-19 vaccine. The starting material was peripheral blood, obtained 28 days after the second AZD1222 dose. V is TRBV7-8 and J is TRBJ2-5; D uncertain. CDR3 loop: CASSPLETQYF. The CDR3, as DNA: TGTGCCAGCAGCCCCCTAGAGACCCAGTACTTC.